Listed below are T cell receptor beta chains from one sample, sequenced in a study of OX40 agonist ivuxolimab in advanced cancers. Using immunoSEQ multiplex PCR, the repertoire was profiled, and TCRdb retains in-frame clones only, with some absent. The sample consists of roughly 80,000 clones, around 82% of them appearing once. Material: CD4+ or CD8+ T cells sorted from blood, obtained in a trial of the OX40 agonist ivuxolimab. These TCRs come from an adult with an advanced solid tumor such as melanoma, head and neck, liver or kidney cancer. CDR3s include the opening cysteine and the closing phenylalanine or tryptophan. The D gene is left open where the match is weak. Size is omitted from some rows. Given values are once, few, many or a class for expanded clones.

v_gene: TRBV25-1
j_gene: TRBJ1-2
d_gene: TRBD1
abundance: once
len: 16
CDR3aa: CASSDPGTGEVYGYTF
CDR3nt: TGTGCCAGCAGTGACCCCGGGACAGGGGAAGTCTATGGCTACACCTTC

v_gene: TRBV4-3
j_gene: TRBJ1-6
d_gene: -
abundance: -
len: 16
CDR3aa: CASSRASGGNNSPLHF
CDR3nt: TGCGCCAGCAGTCGGGCGTCGGGGGGGAATAATTCACCCCTCCACTTT

v_gene: TRBV6-1
j_gene: TRBJ2-7
d_gene: TRBD1
abundance: few
len: 12
CDR3aa: CASTLTGDEQYF
CDR3nt: TGTGCCAGCACCCTGACAGGGGACGAGCAGTACTTC

v_gene: TRBV5-6
j_gene: TRBJ1-2
d_gene: -
abundance: few
len: 15
CDR3aa: CASLFGVRGTGSYTF
CDR3nt: TGTGCCAGCCTCTTCGGGGTGAGGGGGACTGGAAGCTACACCTTC

v_gene: TRBV7-2
j_gene: TRBJ2-7
d_gene: -
abundance: -
len: 13
CDR3aa: CASSLNWPYEQYF
CDR3nt: TGTGCCAGCAGCTTAAATTGGCCCTACGAGCAGTACTTC

v_gene: TRBV15
j_gene: TRBJ2-7
d_gene: -
abundance: -
len: 14
CDR3aa: CATSRDGGNGEQYF
CDR3nt: TGTGCCACCAGCAGAGACGGAGGGAACGGCGAGCAGTACTTC

v_gene: TRBV13
j_gene: TRBJ2-4
d_gene: TRBD2
abundance: -
len: 16
CDR3aa: CASSNGLAAAKNIQYF
CDR3nt: TGTGCCAGCAGCAACGGACTAGCGGCAGCCAAAAACATTCAGTACTTC

v_gene: TRBV4-2
j_gene: TRBJ2-7
d_gene: TRBD2
abundance: once
len: 14
CDR3aa: CASSQGLAGNEQYF
CDR3nt: TGTGCCAGCAGCCAAGGACTAGCGGGAAACGAGCAGTACTTC

v_gene: TRBV4-3
j_gene: TRBJ2-2
d_gene: TRBD2
abundance: -
len: 15
CDR3aa: CASSQETSGSGELFF
CDR3nt: TGCGCCAGCAGCCAAGAGACTAGCGGGTCCGGGGAGCTGTTTTTT

v_gene: TRBV6-6
j_gene: TRBJ2-3
d_gene: -
abundance: few
len: 16
CDR3aa: CASSAQALGGRDTQYF
CDR3nt: TGTGCCAGCAGTGCCCAGGCGTTAGGTGGCAGAGATACGCAGTATTTT

v_gene: TRBV6-5
j_gene: TRBJ2-5
d_gene: -
abundance: -
len: 13
CDR3aa: CASKIQGAETQYF
CDR3nt: TGTGCCAGCAAAATACAGGGTGCGGAGACCCAGTACTTC

v_gene: TRBV4-2
j_gene: TRBJ2-1
d_gene: -
abundance: medium-sized
len: 17
CDR3aa: CASSQDLTFSSYNEQFF
CDR3nt: TGTGCCAGCAGCCAAGATCTGACCTTCAGCTCCTACAATGAGCAGTTCTTC

v_gene: TRBV9
j_gene: TRBJ2-3
d_gene: -
abundance: -
len: 15
CDR3aa: CASSFLAGPLDTQYF
CDR3nt: TGTGCCAGCAGCTTTCTGGCGGGGCCGCTGGATACGCAGTATTTT

v_gene: TRBV11-3
j_gene: TRBJ2-2
d_gene: TRBD2
abundance: -
len: 20
CDR3aa: CASSFFSGLAGAPNTGELFF
CDR3nt: TGTGCCAGCAGCTTTTTTTCCGGACTAGCGGGGGCTCCGAACACCGGGGAGCTGTTTTTT

v_gene: TRBV11-2
j_gene: TRBJ1-4
d_gene: -
abundance: -
len: 16
CDR3aa: CASSLDPRTQGEKLFF
CDR3nt: TGTGCCAGCAGCTTAGACCCGCGGACGCAGGGGGAAAAACTGTTTTTT

v_gene: TRBV19
j_gene: TRBJ1-6
d_gene: TRBD1
abundance: -
len: 15
CDR3aa: CASSSRTGFNSPLHF
CDR3nt: TGTGCCAGTAGTAGCCGGACAGGGTTTAATTCACCCCTCCACTTT

v_gene: TRBV6-4
j_gene: TRBJ2-3
d_gene: TRBD1
abundance: -
len: 14
CDR3aa: CASSKDRVADTQYF
CDR3nt: TGTGCCAGCAGCAAAGACAGGGTTGCAGATACGCAGTATTTT

v_gene: TRBV6-4
j_gene: TRBJ1-6
d_gene: -
abundance: -
len: 15
CDR3aa: CASIKGTPSNSPLHF
CDR3nt: TGTGCCAGCATCAAGGGGACTCCGAGCAATTCACCCCTCCACTTT

v_gene: TRBV9
j_gene: TRBJ2-5
d_gene: -
abundance: -
len: 16
CDR3aa: CASSVEGRQGKETQYF
CDR3nt: TGTGCCAGCAGCGTAGAGGGCCGTCAGGGGAAAGAGACCCAGTACTTC

v_gene: TRBV7-9
j_gene: TRBJ2-3
d_gene: TRBD2
abundance: once
len: 16
CDR3aa: CASSLASGTLTDTQYF
CDR3nt: TGTGCCAGCAGCTTAGCTAGCGGGACTCTCACAGATACGCAGTATTTT

v_gene: TRBV6-5
j_gene: TRBJ1-2
d_gene: -
abundance: -
len: 15
CDR3aa: CASSYSSWSAYGYTF
CDR3nt: TGTGCCAGCAGTTACTCTAGCTGGTCCGCCTATGGCTACACCTTC

v_gene: TRBV2
j_gene: TRBJ1-2
d_gene: TRBD1
abundance: -
len: 15
CDR3aa: CASRPKGASTYGYTF
CDR3nt: TGTGCCAGCAGACCGAAGGGGGCCTCGACCTATGGCTACACCTTC

v_gene: TRBV6-4
j_gene: TRBJ2-2
d_gene: -
abundance: -
len: 14
CDR3aa: CASRLQGNTGELFF
CDR3nt: TGTGCCAGCAGACTACAGGGGAACACCGGGGAGCTGTTTTTT

v_gene: TRBV7-2
j_gene: TRBJ2-5
d_gene: -
abundance: -
len: 13
CDR3aa: CASRRPSQETQYF
CDR3nt: TGTGCCAGCAGGCGTCCGTCCCAAGAGACCCAGTACTTC

v_gene: TRBV6-5
j_gene: TRBJ2-7
d_gene: -
abundance: -
len: 11
CDR3aa: CASSRTREQYF
CDR3nt: TGTGCCAGCAGTCGAACACGCGAGCAGTACTTC

v_gene: TRBV14
j_gene: TRBJ2-1
d_gene: -
abundance: -
len: 14
CDR3aa: CASSQGTAYNEQFF
CDR3nt: TGTGCCAGCAGCCAAGGGACGGCCTACAATGAGCAGTTCTTC

v_gene: TRBV7-3
j_gene: TRBJ1-6
d_gene: TRBD1
abundance: -
len: 14
CDR3aa: CASSFGTGDSPLHF
CDR3nt: TGTGCCAGCAGCTTTGGGACAGGGGATTCACCCCTCCACTTT

v_gene: TRBV10-3
j_gene: TRBJ1-3
d_gene: -
abundance: -
len: 14
CDR3aa: CAISESTSGNTIYF
CDR3nt: TGTGCCATCAGTGAGTCGACCTCTGGAAACACCATATATTTT

v_gene: TRBV7-2
j_gene: TRBJ2-3
d_gene: -
abundance: -
len: 15
CDR3aa: CASSLLRSGGDTQYF
CDR3nt: TGTGCCAGCAGCTTATTGCGTTCGGGGGGCGATACGCAGTATTTT

v_gene: TRBV7-9
j_gene: TRBJ2-1
d_gene: TRBD2
abundance: -
len: 15
CDR3aa: CASSLVLAGVYEQFF
CDR3nt: TGTGCCAGCAGCTTAGTGCTAGCGGGAGTCTATGAGCAGTTCTTC

v_gene: TRBV5-1
j_gene: TRBJ2-1
d_gene: -
abundance: -
len: 16
CDR3aa: CASSFFSSSSYNEQFF
CDR3nt: TGCGCCAGCAGCTTCTTCTCGAGTAGCTCCTACAATGAGCAGTTCTTC

v_gene: TRBV5-1
j_gene: TRBJ2-7
d_gene: -
abundance: -
len: 13
CDR3aa: CASSLEVPYGQYF
CDR3nt: TGCGCCAGCAGCTTGGAAGTTCCCTACGGGCAGTACTTC

v_gene: TRBV30
j_gene: TRBJ2-1
d_gene: -
abundance: -
len: 12
CDR3aa: CAWSVIQNEQFF
CDR3nt: TGTGCCTGGAGTGTCATACAAAATGAGCAGTTCTTC

v_gene: TRBV7-9
j_gene: TRBJ2-7
d_gene: -
abundance: -
len: 13
CDR3aa: CASNHRGGYEQYF
CDR3nt: TGTGCCAGCAACCACAGGGGAGGCTACGAGCAGTACTTC

v_gene: TRBV7-9
j_gene: TRBJ2-2
d_gene: -
abundance: once
len: 18
CDR3aa: CASSSQVGVPVNTGELFF
CDR3nt: TGTGCCAGCAGCTCCCAAGTGGGGGTTCCAGTGAACACCGGGGAGCTGTTTTTT

v_gene: TRBV7-9
j_gene: TRBJ1-3
d_gene: -
abundance: -
len: 15
CDR3aa: CASTPTGSPGNTIYF
CDR3nt: TGTGCCAGCACGCCAACAGGGTCCCCTGGAAACACCATATATTTT

v_gene: TRBV2
j_gene: TRBJ1-2
d_gene: -
abundance: few
len: 14
CDR3aa: CASSAQGGLYGYTF
CDR3nt: TGTGCCAGCAGTGCGCAGGGTGGTCTCTATGGCTACACCTTC

v_gene: TRBV7-6
j_gene: TRBJ2-3
d_gene: -
abundance: -
len: 11
CDR3aa: CASSSTDTQYF
CDR3nt: TGTGCCAGCAGCTCCACAGATACGCAGTATTTT

v_gene: TRBV4-1
j_gene: TRBJ1-4
d_gene: TRBD1
abundance: -
len: 17
CDR3aa: CASSPSLSTGGKEKLFF
CDR3nt: TGCGCCAGCAGCCCCTCATTATCGACAGGGGGAAAGGAAAAACTGTTTTTT

v_gene: TRBV6-5
j_gene: TRBJ1-2
d_gene: TRBD1
abundance: -
len: 13
CDR3aa: CASSAWTGNGYTF
CDR3nt: TGTGCCAGCAGTGCCTGGACAGGGAATGGCTACACCTTC

v_gene: TRBV5-4
j_gene: TRBJ2-7
d_gene: TRBD2
abundance: -
len: 15
CDR3aa: CASSLEGSGGGEQYF
CDR3nt: TGTGCCAGCAGCTTGGAGGGTAGCGGGGGTGGCGAGCAGTACTTC

v_gene: TRBV7-9
j_gene: TRBJ1-1
d_gene: -
abundance: medium-sized
len: 13
CDR3aa: CASSPTLGTEAFF
CDR3nt: TGTGCCAGCAGCCCGACTTTGGGCACTGAAGCTTTCTTT

v_gene: TRBV7-9
j_gene: TRBJ2-1
d_gene: TRBD2
abundance: -
len: 16
CDR3aa: CASSTGTSGTYNEQFF
CDR3nt: TGTGCCAGCAGCACGGGGACTAGCGGAACATACAATGAGCAGTTCTTC